This T cell receptor (beta chain) came from a study of vaccination and CD4 T cells after COVID-19. J lost 7 bases, V lost 5 bases, and 3 bases had no gene match. Germline CDR1 reads SGHTA; CDR2 reads FQGNSA. The CDR3 totals 12 residues. Sample treatment: roughly 11-day PBMC culture with coronavirus spike peptide pools or control peptides (ViraFEST assay). An unexposed donor provided the CD4+ T cells, which were collected before the COVID-19 pandemic (2011-2018). Cultured CD4+ T-cell DNA underwent Oncomine TCR Beta short-read sequencing. TCRdb redid the calling of the PCR reads with MiXCR, one entry per CDR3 protein. The data contain approximately 7,600 distinct CDR3 sequences, roughly 50% of them singletons. As for this clonotype: Its cognate antigen is unknown.

This TCR came from a human donor in good health. This rearrangement joins TRBV7-2 to TRBJ2-5, with 8 bases identical to TRBD1. Specimen: CD4+ T cells from blood, cultured in vitro. CDR3 residues: CASSTGGGTQYF. DNA for the CDR3: TGTGCCAGCAGCACAGGGGGAGGGACCCAGTACTTC.